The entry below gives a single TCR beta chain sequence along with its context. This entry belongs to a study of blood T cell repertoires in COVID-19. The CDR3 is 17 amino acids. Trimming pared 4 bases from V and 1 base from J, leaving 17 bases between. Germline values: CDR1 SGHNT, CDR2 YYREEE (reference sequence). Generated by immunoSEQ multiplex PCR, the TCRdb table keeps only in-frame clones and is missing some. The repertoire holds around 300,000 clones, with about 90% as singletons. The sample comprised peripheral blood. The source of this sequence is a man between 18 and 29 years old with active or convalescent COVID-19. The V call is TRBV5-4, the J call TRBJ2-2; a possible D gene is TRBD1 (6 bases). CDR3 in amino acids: CASSLKQGVRNTGELFF. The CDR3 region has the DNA TGTGCCAGCAGCCTGAAACAGGGTGTCCGGAACACCGGGGAGCTGTTTTTT.